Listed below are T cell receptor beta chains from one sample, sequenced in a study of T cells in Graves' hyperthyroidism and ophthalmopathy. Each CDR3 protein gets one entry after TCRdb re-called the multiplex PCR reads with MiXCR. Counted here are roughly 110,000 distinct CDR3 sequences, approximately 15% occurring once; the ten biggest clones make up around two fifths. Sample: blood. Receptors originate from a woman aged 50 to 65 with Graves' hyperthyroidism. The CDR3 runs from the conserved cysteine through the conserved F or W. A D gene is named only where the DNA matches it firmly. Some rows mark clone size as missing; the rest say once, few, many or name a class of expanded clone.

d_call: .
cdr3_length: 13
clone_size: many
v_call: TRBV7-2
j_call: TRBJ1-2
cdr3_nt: TGTGCCAGCAGCTTAGGGCCATCCTATGGCTACACCTTC
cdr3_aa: CASSLGPSYGYTF

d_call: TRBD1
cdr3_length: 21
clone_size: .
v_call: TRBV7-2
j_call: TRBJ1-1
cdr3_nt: TGTGCCAGCAGCTTACCAACTCATTCCGCCTTGGACAGGGGTGGGGGCACTGAAGCTTTCTTT
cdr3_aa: CASSLPTHSALDRGGGTEAFF

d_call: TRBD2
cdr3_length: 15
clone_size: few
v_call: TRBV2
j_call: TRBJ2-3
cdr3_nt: TGTGCCAGCAGTGACCTAGCGGGCCACACAGATACGCAGTATTTT
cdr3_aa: CASSDLAGHTDTQYF

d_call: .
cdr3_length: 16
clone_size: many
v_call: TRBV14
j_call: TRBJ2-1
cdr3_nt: TGTGCCAGCAGCCAAGTCCTCGCGGGCTCCTACAATGAGCAGTTCTTC
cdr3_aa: CASSQVLAGSYNEQFF

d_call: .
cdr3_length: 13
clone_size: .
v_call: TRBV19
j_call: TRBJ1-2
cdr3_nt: TGTGCCAGTAGTATAGATCGGGCAAGCGGCTACACCTTC
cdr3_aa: CASSIDRASGYTF

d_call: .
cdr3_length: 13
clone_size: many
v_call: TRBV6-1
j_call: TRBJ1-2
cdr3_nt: TGTGCCAGCACCCTACAGGGTTACCTTGGCTACACCTTC
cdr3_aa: CASTLQGYLGYTF

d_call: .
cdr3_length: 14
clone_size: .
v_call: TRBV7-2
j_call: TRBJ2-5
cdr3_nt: TGTGCCAGCAGCTTGCAGACCCCGCCGGAGACCCAGTACTTC
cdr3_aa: CASSLQTPPETQYF

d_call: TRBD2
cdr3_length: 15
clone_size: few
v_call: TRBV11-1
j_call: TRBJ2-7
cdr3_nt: TGTGCCAGCAGCCTCTCGGGACTATCCAACCTCGAGCAGTACTTC
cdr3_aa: CASSLSGLSNLEQYF

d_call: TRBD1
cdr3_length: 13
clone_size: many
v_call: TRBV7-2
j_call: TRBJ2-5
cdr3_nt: TGTGCCAGCAGCTGGGACAGAGAAGAGACCCAGTACTTC
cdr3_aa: CASSWDREETQYF

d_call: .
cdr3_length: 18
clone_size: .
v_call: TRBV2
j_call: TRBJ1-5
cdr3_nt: TGTGCCAGCAGTGAAAGTGTGGCAGGGGAAGGGTATCGTCGGCCCCAGCATTTT
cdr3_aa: CASSESVAGEGYRRPQHF

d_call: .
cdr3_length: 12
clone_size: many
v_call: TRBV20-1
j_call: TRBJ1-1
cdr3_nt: TGCAGTGCTAGTACAGAGAACACTGAAGCTTTCTTT
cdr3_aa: CSASTENTEAFF

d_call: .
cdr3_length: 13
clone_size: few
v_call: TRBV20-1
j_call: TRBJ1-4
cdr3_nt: TGCAGTGCTAGGCTGGGGCGCGAAGAAAGACTGTTTTTT
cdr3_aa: CSARLGREERLFF

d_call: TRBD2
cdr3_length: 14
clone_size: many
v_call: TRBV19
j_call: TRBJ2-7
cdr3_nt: TGTGCCAGTAGAAGAGCGGGAGAGTCAGACGAGCAGTACTTC
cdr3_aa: CASRRAGESDEQYF

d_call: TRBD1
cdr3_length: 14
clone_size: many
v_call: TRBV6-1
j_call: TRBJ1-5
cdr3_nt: TGTGCCAGCAGTACAGGGGTCTCTATTCAGCCCCAGCATTTT
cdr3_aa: CASSTGVSIQPQHF

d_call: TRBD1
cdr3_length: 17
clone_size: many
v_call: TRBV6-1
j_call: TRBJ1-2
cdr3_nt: TGTGCCAGCAGAACCGGGACAGCGGCTCTTTGGGGCTATGGCTACACCTTC
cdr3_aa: CASRTGTAALWGYGYTF

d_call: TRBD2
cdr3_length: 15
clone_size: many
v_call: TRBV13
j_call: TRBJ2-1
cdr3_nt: TGTGCCAGCAGCGTACTAGCGGGGGTCTCCGATGAGCAGTTCTTC
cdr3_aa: CASSVLAGVSDEQFF

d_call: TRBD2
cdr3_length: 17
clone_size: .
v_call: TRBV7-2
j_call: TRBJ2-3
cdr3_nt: TGTGCCAGCAACTTCCCTCTTAGCGGGAGTAACACAGATACGCAGTATTTT
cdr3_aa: CASNFPLSGSNTDTQYF

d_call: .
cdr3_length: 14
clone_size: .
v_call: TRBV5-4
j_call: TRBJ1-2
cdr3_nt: TGTGCCAGCAGCACCCGCCGGGACTTGAATTCGGACACCTTC
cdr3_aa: CASSTRRDLNSDTF

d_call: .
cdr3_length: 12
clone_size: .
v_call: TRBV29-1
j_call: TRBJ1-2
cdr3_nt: TGCAGCGTTCAACAGGGTGACTATGGCTACACCTTC
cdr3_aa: CSVQQGDYGYTF

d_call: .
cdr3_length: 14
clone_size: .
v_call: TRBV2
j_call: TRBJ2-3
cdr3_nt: TGTGCCAGCGGTGGCAGGGATGGATCAGATACGCAGTATTTT
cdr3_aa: CASGGRDGSDTQYF

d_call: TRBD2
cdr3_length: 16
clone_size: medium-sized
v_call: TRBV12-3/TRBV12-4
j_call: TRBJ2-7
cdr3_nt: TGTGCCAGCAGTTTAGTGTGGAGCGGGAGCGTTTACGAGCAGTACTTC
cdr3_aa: CASSLVWSGSVYEQYF

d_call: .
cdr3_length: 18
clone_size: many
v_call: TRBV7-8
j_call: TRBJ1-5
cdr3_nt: TGTGCCAGCAGCTTCCAGTTGTGGATCCGGGACAACAATCAGCCCCAGCATTTT
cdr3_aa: CASSFQLWIRDNNQPQHF

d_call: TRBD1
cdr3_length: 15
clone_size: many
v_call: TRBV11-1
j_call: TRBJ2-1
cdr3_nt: TGTGCCAGCAGCTCTAGACAGGGGCTTAATGATGAGCAGTTCTTC
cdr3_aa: CASSSRQGLNDEQFF

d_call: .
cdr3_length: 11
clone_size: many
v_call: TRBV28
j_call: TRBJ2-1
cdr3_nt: TGTGCCAGCACCTTAGGGGATGAGCAGTTCTTC
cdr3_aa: CASTLGDEQFF

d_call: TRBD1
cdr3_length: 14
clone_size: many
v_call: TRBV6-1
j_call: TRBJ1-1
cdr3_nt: TGTGCCAGCAGACCGGGACAGGGGAGGACTGAAGCTTTCTTT
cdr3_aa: CASRPGQGRTEAFF

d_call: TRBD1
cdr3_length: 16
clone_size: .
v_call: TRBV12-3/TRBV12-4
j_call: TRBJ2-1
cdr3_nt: TGTGCCAGCAGTTTGGACGGGACAGGGACCTACAATGAGCAGTTCTTC
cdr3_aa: CASSLDGTGTYNEQFF

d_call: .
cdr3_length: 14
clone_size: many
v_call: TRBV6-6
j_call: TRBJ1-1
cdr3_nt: TGTGCCAGCAGTTACGGGCAGGGTAACACTGAAGCTTTCTTT
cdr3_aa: CASSYGQGNTEAFF

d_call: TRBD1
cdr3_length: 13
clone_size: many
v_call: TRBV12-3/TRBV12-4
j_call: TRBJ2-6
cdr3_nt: TGTGCCACAGGGGGATCCGGGGCCAACGTCCTGACTTTC
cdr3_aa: CATGGSGANVLTF

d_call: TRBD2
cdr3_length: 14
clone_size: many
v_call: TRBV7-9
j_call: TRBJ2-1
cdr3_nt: TGTGCCAGCAGCTTGGTAGCGGGACTCAATGAGCAGTTCTTC
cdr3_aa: CASSLVAGLNEQFF

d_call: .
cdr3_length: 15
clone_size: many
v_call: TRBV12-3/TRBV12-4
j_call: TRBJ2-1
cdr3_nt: TGTGCCAGCAGTGACGACGAGACTAGTCTGGGCGAGCAGTTCTTC
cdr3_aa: CASSDDETSLGEQFF

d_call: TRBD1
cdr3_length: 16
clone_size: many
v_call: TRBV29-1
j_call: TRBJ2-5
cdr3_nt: TGCAGCGTTGACCATAGGACAGGGGGCGGGACGGAGACCCAGTACTTC
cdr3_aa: CSVDHRTGGGTETQYF

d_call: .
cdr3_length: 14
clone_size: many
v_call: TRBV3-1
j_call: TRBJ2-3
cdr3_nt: TGTGCCAGCAGCTCGGATTCACACACAGATACGCAGTATTTT
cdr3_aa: CASSSDSHTDTQYF

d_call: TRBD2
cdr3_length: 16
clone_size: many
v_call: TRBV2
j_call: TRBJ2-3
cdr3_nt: TGTGCCAGCAGTGAATCGTCGGGAGGTAACACAGATACGCAGTATTTT
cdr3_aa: CASSESSGGNTDTQYF

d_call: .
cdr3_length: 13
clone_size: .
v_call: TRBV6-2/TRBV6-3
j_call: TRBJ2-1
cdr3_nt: TGTGCCGGGGCCCCGCGGATAGCGGCTGAGCAGTTCTTC
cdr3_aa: CAGAPRIAAEQFF

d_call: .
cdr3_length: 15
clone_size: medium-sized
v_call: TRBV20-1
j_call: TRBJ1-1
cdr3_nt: TGCAGTGCTAGACCGTTCAGGAGACCAAACACTGAAGCTTTCTTT
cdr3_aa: CSARPFRRPNTEAFF

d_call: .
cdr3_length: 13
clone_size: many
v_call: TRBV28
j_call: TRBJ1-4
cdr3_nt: TGTGCCAGCAGTGCGAGGGGGAGGGAAAAACTGTTTTTT
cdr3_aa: CASSARGREKLFF

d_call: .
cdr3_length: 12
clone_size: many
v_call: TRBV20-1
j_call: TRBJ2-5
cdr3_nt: TGCAGTGCTAGCACTAGGGGGGAGACCCAGTACTTC
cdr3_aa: CSASTRGETQYF

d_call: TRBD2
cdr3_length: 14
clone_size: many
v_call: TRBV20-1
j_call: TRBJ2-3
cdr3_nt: TGCAGTGCTCAACTAGCGGGAGGTGCAGATACGCAGTATTTT
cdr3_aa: CSAQLAGGADTQYF

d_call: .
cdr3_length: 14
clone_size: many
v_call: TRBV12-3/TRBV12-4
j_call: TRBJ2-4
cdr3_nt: TGTGCCAGCAGCTTAGACGGATACAAAAACATTCAGTACTTC
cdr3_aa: CASSLDGYKNIQYF

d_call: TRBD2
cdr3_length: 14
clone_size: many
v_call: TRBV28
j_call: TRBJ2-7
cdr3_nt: TGTGCCAGTAATGGTTGGGGGGGGGGGGACGAGCAGTACTTC
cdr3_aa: CASNGWGGGDEQYF

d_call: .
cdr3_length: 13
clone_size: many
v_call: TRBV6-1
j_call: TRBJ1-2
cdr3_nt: TGTGCCGCGGCAGACAGCCTAAACTATGGCTACACCTTC
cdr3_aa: CAAADSLNYGYTF

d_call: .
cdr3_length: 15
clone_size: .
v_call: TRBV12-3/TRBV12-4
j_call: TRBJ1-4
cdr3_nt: TGTGCCAGCAGTGTCGGGGGGCGGGCTGGTGAAAAACTGTTTTTT
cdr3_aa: CASSVGGRAGEKLFF

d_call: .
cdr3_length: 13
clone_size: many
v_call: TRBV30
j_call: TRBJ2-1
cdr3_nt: TGTGCCTCCGGGGGAGTTGGGGACAATGAGCAGTTCTTC
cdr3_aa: CASGGVGDNEQFF

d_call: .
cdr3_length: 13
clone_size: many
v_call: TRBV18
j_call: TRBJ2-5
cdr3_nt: TGTGCCAGCTCACCATCCAGCGTCGAGACCCAGTACTTC
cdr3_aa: CASSPSSVETQYF

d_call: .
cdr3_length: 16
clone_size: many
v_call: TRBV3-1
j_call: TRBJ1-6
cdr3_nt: TGTGCCAGCAGCCAAGATTACGGAGTCCCCAGAGAGGCCCTCCACTTT
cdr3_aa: CASSQDYGVPREALHF

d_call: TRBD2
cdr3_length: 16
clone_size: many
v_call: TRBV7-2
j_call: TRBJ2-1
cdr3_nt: TGTGCCAGCAGCTTAGTCGGTGCGGGGACTAGCGGGAGTCAGTTCTTC
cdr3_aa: CASSLVGAGTSGSQFF

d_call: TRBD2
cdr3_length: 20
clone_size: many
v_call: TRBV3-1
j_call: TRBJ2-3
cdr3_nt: TGTGCCAGCACCCAACCCACCGGGACTAGCGGGAGTCCATTTCCAGATACGCAGTATTTT
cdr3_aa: CASTQPTGTSGSPFPDTQYF

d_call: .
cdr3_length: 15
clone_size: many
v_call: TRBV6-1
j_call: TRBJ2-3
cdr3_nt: TGTGCCACCCGGGGGCGGCCCCCGGGACCAGATACGCAGTATTTT
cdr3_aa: CATRGRPPGPDTQYF

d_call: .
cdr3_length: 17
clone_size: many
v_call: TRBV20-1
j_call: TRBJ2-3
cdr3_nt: TGCAGTGCTAGAGATAGGGCAGTACAATTCAGCACAGATACGCAGTATTTT
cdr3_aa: CSARDRAVQFSTDTQYF

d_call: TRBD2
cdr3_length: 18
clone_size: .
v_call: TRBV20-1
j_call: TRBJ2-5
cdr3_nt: TGCAGTGCTACCGTGGGTCCGACTAGCGGGAGTGTAGGAGAGACCCAGTACTTC
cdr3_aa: CSATVGPTSGSVGETQYF

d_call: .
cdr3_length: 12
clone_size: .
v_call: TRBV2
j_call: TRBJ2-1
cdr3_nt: TGTGCCAGCAGTGAAGCGGGGAATGAGCAGTTCTTC
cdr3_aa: CASSEAGNEQFF

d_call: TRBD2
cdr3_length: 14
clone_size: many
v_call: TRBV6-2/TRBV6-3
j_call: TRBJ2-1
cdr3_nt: TGTGCCAGCAGCCTTACTAGCGGGGGGTATGAGCAGTTCTTC
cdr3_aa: CASSLTSGGYEQFF

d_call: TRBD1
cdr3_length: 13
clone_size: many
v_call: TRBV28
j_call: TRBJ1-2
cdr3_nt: TGTGCCAGCAGTTTACTGGGACAGGGCTACTACACCTTC
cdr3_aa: CASSLLGQGYYTF

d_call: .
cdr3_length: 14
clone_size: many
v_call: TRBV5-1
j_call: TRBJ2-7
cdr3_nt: TGCCCTCCTCGAAAAGTCACAGGCAACTACGAGCAGTACTTC
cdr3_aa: CPPRKVTGNYEQYF

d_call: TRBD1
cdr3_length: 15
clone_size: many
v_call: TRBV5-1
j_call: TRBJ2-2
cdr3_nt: TGCGCCAGCAGCTCGGGACAGGGAGACACCGGGGAGCTGTTTTTT
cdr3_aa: CASSSGQGDTGELFF

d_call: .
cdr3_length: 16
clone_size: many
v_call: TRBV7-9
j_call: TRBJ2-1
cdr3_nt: TGTGCCAGCAGCTCGAGTGGGTCGAGCTCCTACAATGAGCAGTTCTTC
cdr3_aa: CASSSSGSSSYNEQFF

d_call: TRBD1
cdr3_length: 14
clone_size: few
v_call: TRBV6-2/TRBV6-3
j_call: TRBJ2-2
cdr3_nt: TGTGCCAGCAGACGACAGGGGGCGGAGAGGGAGCTGTTTTTT
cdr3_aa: CASRRQGAERELFF

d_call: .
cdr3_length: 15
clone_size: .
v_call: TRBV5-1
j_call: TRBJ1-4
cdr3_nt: TGCGCCAGCAGCTTGGAAGGTCGTCTGGAGGAAAAACTGTTTTTT
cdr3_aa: CASSLEGRLEEKLFF

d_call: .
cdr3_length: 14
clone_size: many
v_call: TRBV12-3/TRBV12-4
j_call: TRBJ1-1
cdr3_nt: TGTGCCAGCAGTTTAAGCCAGGGAGACACTGAAGCTTTCTTT
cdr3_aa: CASSLSQGDTEAFF